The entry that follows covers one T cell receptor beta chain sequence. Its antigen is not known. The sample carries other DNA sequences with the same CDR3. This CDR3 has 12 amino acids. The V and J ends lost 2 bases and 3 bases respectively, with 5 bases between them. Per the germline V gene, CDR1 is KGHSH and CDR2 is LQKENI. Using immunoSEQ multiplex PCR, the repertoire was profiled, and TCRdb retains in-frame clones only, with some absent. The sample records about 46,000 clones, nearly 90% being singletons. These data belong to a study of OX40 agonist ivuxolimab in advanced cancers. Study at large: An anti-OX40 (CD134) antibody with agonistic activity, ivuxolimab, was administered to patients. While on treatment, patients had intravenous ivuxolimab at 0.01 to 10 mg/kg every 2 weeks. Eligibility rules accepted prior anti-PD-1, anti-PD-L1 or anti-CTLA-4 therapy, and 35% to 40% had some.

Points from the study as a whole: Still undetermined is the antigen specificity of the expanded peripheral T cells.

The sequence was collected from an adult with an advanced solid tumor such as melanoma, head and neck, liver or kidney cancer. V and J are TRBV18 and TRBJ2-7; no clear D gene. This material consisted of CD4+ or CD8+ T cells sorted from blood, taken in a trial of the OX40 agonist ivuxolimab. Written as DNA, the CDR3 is TGTGCCAGCTCACCAAGTAGCTACGAGCAGTACTTC. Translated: CASSPSSYEQYF.